The 5 T cell receptor beta chains below come from one sample, sequenced in a study of radiation and T cells in renal cell carcinoma. The time point: blood 2 weeks post-SBRT. Treatment of the sample: 15 Gy SBRT to primary tumor, nephrectomy 4 weeks later. This table comes from immunoSEQ multiplex PCR, and its TCRdb copy is limited to in-frame clones, with some not included. This repertoire shows about 120,000 clones, about four fifths found once; its top ten account for roughly 6.2%. The material sequenced was blood, taken from a patient whose treatment included radiotherapy and nephrectomy. The receptors derive from a man aged 45-60 years with renal cell carcinoma.

The chain employs TRBV5-4 and TRBJ2-3; the match to TRBD2 covers 7 bases. V was clipped by 4 bases and J by 3 bases; unmatched bases: 5. This CDR3 contains 14 residues. Looked up from germline, CDR1 is SGHNT and CDR2 is YYREEE (reference sequence). The chain's CDR3 is CASSEGTITDTQYF. The DNA of the CDR3 is TGTGCCAGCAGCGAAGGGACTATAACAGATACGCAGTATTTT.

The gene calls are TRBV14 and TRBJ2-3; D remains ambiguous. V dropped 0 bases and J dropped 3 bases, with 13 bases sitting between them. Germline loops: CDR1 SGHDN, CDR2 FVKESK. The CDR3 totals 16 residues. The CDR3 DNA reads TGTGCCAGCAGCCAAGAGGTTTTCGGAGTGACAGATACGCAGTATTTT. This codes for CASSQEVFGVTDTQYF.

The chain joins TRBV19 to TRBJ1-3, with unresolved D. Germline V gene lookup returns CDR1 LNHDA and CDR2 SQIVND (reference sequence). V was shortened by 5 bases and J by 1 base, with 3 bases between the two germline ends. The CDR3 consists of 12 residues. This CDR3 reads CASSPSGNTIYF. CDR3 in DNA: TGTGCCAGTAGTCCTTCTGGAAACACCATATATTTT.

The chain couples TRBV28 to TRBJ2-1, with a tentative D call TRBD1 (5 bases). V lost 9 bases, J lost 7 bases, and 16 bases lay in between. The CDR3 spans 13 residues. Germline V lookup: CDR1 MDHEN, CDR2 SYDVKM. CDR3 sequence (DNA): TGTGCCAGTACCCGCAGGGAACCAAATGAGCAGTTCTTC. It translates to CASTRREPNEQFF.

This chain connects TRBV6-5 to TRBJ2-1, with 7 positions matching TRBD1. CDR1 MNHEY and CDR2 SVGAGI come from the germline V gene. Losses at the gene ends were 4 bases for V and 3 bases for J; bases not matched to a gene: 0. This CDR3 has 13 residues. DNA for the CDR3: TGTGCCAGCAGTTGGGACAGCTACAATGAGCAGTTCTTC. Protein sequence: CASSWDSYNEQFF.